Below are 30 T cell receptor beta chains sequenced from a single sample in a study of identical twins. TCRdb analysed the 5' RACE reads with MiXCR anew, one entry per CDR3 protein. The data hold 200,000 to 300,000 distinct CDR3 sequences, with more than 9% observed a single time. Sequencing used memory T cells sorted from blood. The receptors stem from a middle-aged man in good health.

The table lists this clonotype with many counts. J is TRBJ1-2 and V is TRBV28; D is unclear. From germline, CDR1 is MDHEN and CDR2 SYDVKM. This CDR3 region has 19 residues. V was cut by 6 bases and J by 4 bases, with 30 bases left in between. CDR3 region: CASRLLGRGLVSGSYGYTF. The CDR3 DNA reads TGTGCCAGCAGACTACTTGGGCGTGGGTTAGTCTCGGGGAGCTATGGCTACACCTTC.

This clonotype has just a few counts. The CDR3 region has the DNA TGTGCCATCAGTGAGTTACTTCTCCCGGACACAAACACCGGGGAGCTGTTTTTT. This translates into CAISELLLPDTNTGELFF. This chain connects TRBV10-3 to TRBJ2-2, with a tentative D call TRBD1 (5 bases). This CDR3 spans 18 amino acids. Trimming removed 1 base at V and 2 bases at J, with 17 bases between. Germline V gene lookup returns CDR1 ENHRY and CDR2 SYGVKD.

The rearrangement joins TRBV18 to TRBJ2-3; 9 positions match TRBD1. The V gene's germline CDR1 is KGHSH and CDR2 LQKENI. The CDR3 spans 15 residues. J was trimmed by 1 base and V by 3 bases; bases with no gene match: 2. The CDR3 region is CASSPGQGGTDTQYF. The CDR3 nucleotides read TGTGCCAGCTCACCGGGACAGGGTGGCACAGATACGCAGTATTTT.

This clonotype was found many times. The chain joins TRBV6-2 or TRBV6-3 to TRBJ1-5, with D unresolved. Per the germline V gene, CDR1 is MNHEY and CDR2 is SVGEGT. This CDR3 has 13 residues. V was trimmed by 5 bases and J by 1 base, leaving 6 bases between them. CDR3 DNA sequence: TGTGCCAGCAGTAAATACAGCAATCAGCCCCAGCATTTT. Amino acid sequence: CASSKYSNQPQHF.

This clonotype was seen ten or more times. The chain recombines TRBV29-1 with TRBJ1-3; 8 positions match TRBD1. The CDR3 consists of 14 residues. The V segment lost 1 base and the J segment 6 bases; nucleotides outside the gene matches: 5. Germline CDR1 is SQVTM and CDR2 is ANQGSEA. Here the CDR3 reads CSVEGTGGANTIYF. For the CDR3, the DNA is TGCAGCGTTGAAGGAACAGGGGGTGCAAACACCATATATTTT. The full variable domain, completed using reference TRBV29-1 and TRBJ1-3, is SAVISQKPSRDICQRGTSLTIQCQVDSQVTMMFWYRQQPGQSLTLIATANQGSEATYESGFVIDKFPISRPNLTFSTLTVSNMSPEDSSIYLCSVEGTGGANTIYFGEGSWLTVV.

This clonotype was detected many times. The V and J genes are TRBV11-3 and TRBJ2-1; tentative D call: TRBD2 (6 bases). The CDR3 loop spans 17 amino acids. The germline CDR1 and CDR2 sequences are SGHNT and YENEEA. With 5 bases removed from V and 4 bases from J, the gap between germline ends came to 21 bases. This chain's CDR3 is CASSRGRTGVGYNEQFF. Written as DNA, the CDR3 is TGTGCCAGCAGCAGGGGTAGAACGGGAGTAGGGTACAATGAGCAGTTCTTC.

This clonotype was observed a few times. The V call is TRBV20-1, the J call TRBJ2-5; TRBD2 agrees at 14 bases. V lost 2 bases and J lost 4; bases outside the gene matches: 3. The CDR3 extends over 15 amino acids. The germline gives CDR1 DFQATT, CDR2 SNEGSKA (reference sequence). This CDR3 reads CSARRLAGGRETQYF. In nucleotides, the CDR3 is TGCAGTGCTAGACGACTAGCGGGAGGGAGAGAGACCCAGTACTTC.

In its sample, this clonotype was seen many times. The rearrangement uses TRBV28 and TRBJ1-4; the D is unclear. Germline CDR1 MDHEN, CDR2 SYDVKM. The CDR3 has 14 amino acids. V was cut by 5 bases and J by 10 bases, with 17 bases left in between. The CDR3 here is CASSTSDAVRKLFF. CDR3 DNA sequence: TGTGCCAGCAGTACATCAGACGCTGTAAGAAAACTGTTTTTT.

Only a few counts were recorded for this clonotype. The V and J genes are TRBV4-2 and TRBJ2-2; D is undetermined. Trimming pared 4 bases from V and 3 bases from J, leaving 9 bases between. The CDR3 has 14 residues. CDR1 and CDR2 from the germline V gene are LGHNA and YNFKEQ. The CDR3 bases are TGTGCCAGCAGCCGTAGTTGGGACACCGGGGAGCTGTTTTTT. It specifies CASSRSWDTGELFF.

This clonotype was seen more than once but under ten times. J is TRBJ2-5 and V is TRBV5-1; 9 nucleotides match TRBD1. Germline CDR1 reads SGHRS; CDR2 reads YFSETQ. J lost 4 bases, V lost 3 bases, and 7 bases had no gene match. This CDR3 has 15 residues. CDR3 coding DNA: TGCGCCAGCAGCTCGGGGACAGGGAAGGGAGAGACCCAGTACTTC. Its protein is CASSSGTGKGETQYF.

This chain joins TRBV7-9 and TRBJ2-7; the D gene is possibly TRBD2 (5 bases). Trimming pared 5 bases from V and 3 bases from J, leaving 11 bases between. The CDR3 is 13 residues long. Looked up from germline, CDR1 is SEHNR and CDR2 is FQNEAQ (reference sequence). Here the CDR3 DNA reads TGTGCCAGCAGCAACACTAGGCGCTACGAGCAGTACTTC. Translated, it gives CASSNTRRYEQYF.

On this clonotype itself: A much bigger clone sits one base away, suggesting this may be a read error. This chain links TRBV6-5 with TRBJ1-5, with D hard to call. Germline CDR1 MNHEY, CDR2 SVGAGI. Trimming took off 4 bases at V and 10 bases at J, with 14 bases between the two ends. There are 13 residues in the CDR3. For the CDR3, the DNA is TGTGCCAGCAGTTTAACATCATGGCATCCCCAGCATTTT. This gives the protein CASSLTSWHPQHF.

V and J are TRBV5-1 and TRBJ2-7; TRBD2 aligns across 12 bases. Germline V gene sequence: CDR1 SGHRS, CDR2 YFSETQ. The CDR3 extends over 15 amino acids. Trimming cost V 4 bases and J 2 bases; bases outside gene matches: 4. Here the CDR3 reads CASSRTSGDAYEQYF. The CDR3 coding sequence is TGCGCCAGCAGCCGGACTAGCGGGGACGCCTACGAGCAGTACTTC. The full variable domain, completed using reference TRBV5-1 and TRBJ2-7, is KAGVTQTPRYLIKTRGQQVTLSCSPISGHRSVSWYQQTPGQGLQFLFEYFSETQRNKGNFPGRFSGRQFSNSRSEMNVSTLELGDSALYLCASSRTSGDAYEQYFGPGTRLTVT.

This clonotype was recorded a few times. This chain connects TRBV18 to TRBJ1-6; D gene ambiguous. Germline CDR1 is KGHSH and CDR2 is LQKENI. This CDR3 is 13 amino acids long. The V end lost 8 bases, the J end lost 7 bases, and 12 bases lay between the germline ends. The CDR3: CASTNSGNSPLHF. CDR3 in DNA: TGTGCCAGCACAAACTCGGGGAATTCACCCCTCCACTTT.

This clonotype appeared a few times. The genes are TRBV4-1 and TRBJ2-3; no clear D. This CDR3 has 14 residues. Between the trimmed V and J ends, which lost 3 bases and 4 bases, there was a span of 11 bases. CDR1 MGHRA and CDR2 YSYEKL come from the germline V gene. The CDR3 spells CASSQAIPPDTQYF. The CDR3 DNA is TGCGCCAGCAGCCAGGCAATACCCCCAGATACGCAGTATTTT.

In this sample, this clonotype turned up a few times. The J gene is TRBJ1-4, the V gene TRBV25-1; 10 bases fit TRBD1. Germline V gives CDR1 MGHDK, CDR2 SYGVNS. The CDR3 sequence is 17 residues long. V lost 4 bases to trimming and J lost 8 bases; unmatched junction nucleotides: 13. CDR3 loop: CASSVSLTGGTGEKLFF. Here the CDR3 DNA reads TGTGCCAGCAGTGTCTCTCTGACAGGGGGCACTGGCGAAAAACTGTTTTTT.

This clonotype was picked up many times. The chain employs TRBV10-3 and TRBJ1-5; D unresolved. This CDR3 region has 13 residues. Per the germline V gene, CDR1 is ENHRY and CDR2 is SYGVKD. V lost 8 bases and J 0 bases, leaving 8 bases between the germline ends. CDR3 loop: CAIREVSNQPQHF. Here the CDR3 DNA reads TGTGCCATCCGAGAGGTTAGCAATCAGCCCCAGCATTTT.

This chain links TRBV29-1 with TRBJ2-1, with 8 bases matching TRBD2. The CDR3 length is 13 residues. Trimming removed 6 bases from V and 8 bases from J; junction bases left unmatched: 9. Per the germline V gene, CDR1 is SQVTM and CDR2 is ANQGSEA. CDR3 sequence (DNA): TGCAGCGTCTCAGCGGGAGTGATCCATGAGCAGTTCTTC. It codes for CSVSAGVIHEQFF.

In its sample, this clonotype was seen many times. The V and J genes are TRBV4-3 and TRBJ2-1; unclear D gene. The CDR3 is made up of 17 amino acids. The ends were cut back, 0 bases at V and 0 bases at J, with 12 bases in the middle. Germline V gene sequence: CDR1 LGHNA, CDR2 YSLEER. The CDR3 region has the DNA TGCGCCAGCAGCCAAGATATCGGCCCCATCTCCTACAATGAGCAGTTCTTC. Encoded protein: CASSQDIGPISYNEQFF.

This clonotype was seen repeatedly, ten times or more. The rearrangement joins TRBV7-9 to TRBJ2-7; D is perhaps TRBD2 (6 bases). The CDR3 covers 14 residues. CDR1 SEHNR and CDR2 FQNEAQ come from the germline V gene (reference sequence). V was cut by 5 bases and J by 6 bases, with 17 bases left in between. In nucleotides, the CDR3 is TGTGCCAGCAGCCGACTAGATACCTTCTCCGAGCAGTACTTC. Protein: CASSRLDTFSEQYF.

The CDR3, as DNA: TGTGCCAGCAGCTTCCGACAGGGACAGAATTCACCCCTCCACTTT. Protein product: CASSFRQGQNSPLHF. The V gene is TRBV7-2, the J gene TRBJ1-6, with 7 bases aligning to TRBD1. Germline CDR1 and CDR2: SGHTA and FQGNSA. J gave up 7 bases and V 3 bases, and 6 bases lay outside the gene matches. The CDR3 has 15 amino acids.

The chain uses TRBV6-2 or TRBV6-3 and TRBJ1-5; D gene ambiguous. Germline V gene data show CDR1 as MNHEY and CDR2 as SVGEGT. V was shortened by 5 bases and J by 7 bases, with 15 bases between the two germline ends. This CDR3 contains 14 residues. CDR3 bases: TGTGCCAGCAGTGGCCAGAACAAGGGACAGCCCCAGCATTTT. This sequence encodes CASSGQNKGQPQHF.

The sample holds a few counts of this clonotype. This chain joins TRBV25-1 and TRBJ1-4, with 10 nucleotides matching TRBD1. The V gene's germline CDR1 is MGHDK and CDR2 SYGVNS. J gave up 8 bases and V 4 bases, and 10 bases lay outside the gene matches. CDR3 length: 16 amino acids. The CDR3 spells CASSGQGAPLWEKLFF. The CDR3 nucleotides are TGTGCCAGCAGTGGACAGGGGGCCCCTCTATGGGAAAAACTGTTTTTT.

Ten or more counts support this clonotype. The V and J genes are TRBV29-1 and TRBJ2-5, with D possibly TRBD1 on 6 matching bases. V was cut by 7 bases and J by 5 bases, with 14 bases left in between. Germline V CDR1 and CDR2: SQVTM, ANQGSEA. The CDR3 consists of 12 residues. CDR3 nucleotides: TGCAGCGGTGACAGGAGAGGGGAGACCCAGTACTTC. Protein product: CSGDRRGETQYF.

This clonotype was seen a few times. The chain carries TRBV7-2 and TRBJ2-7; unclear D gene. The CDR3 has 13 residues. Germline V gene sequence: CDR1 SGHTA, CDR2 FQGNSA. The V gene lost 2 bases and the J gene lost 3 bases, with 8 bases spanning the gap. The CDR3 region is CASSLSQVYEQYF. The CDR3 nucleotides are TGTGCCAGCAGCTTAAGTCAGGTCTACGAGCAGTACTTC.

The chain couples TRBV5-1 to TRBJ2-3, with 8 bases fitting TRBD1. Germline lookup yields CDR1 SGHRS and CDR2 YFSETQ. This CDR3 has 17 amino acids. Trimming removed 4 bases from V and 0 bases from J; junction bases left unmatched: 10. The CDR3 loop reads CASSKASTGASTDTQYF. CDR3 DNA: TGCGCCAGCAGCAAGGCCTCGACAGGGGCGAGCACAGATACGCAGTATTTT.

This chain joins TRBV6-1 and TRBJ2-2; 7 bases align to TRBD2. V was clipped by 3 bases and J by 6 bases; unmatched bases: 13. The CDR3 length is 17 residues. Germline V gene lookup returns CDR1 MNHNS and CDR2 SASEGT. The CDR3 loop is CASSELAGQGRSGELFF. CDR3 sequence (DNA): TGTGCCAGCAGTGAGTTAGCGGGCCAGGGCCGGTCCGGGGAGCTGTTTTTT.

This clonotype was detected many times. CDR3 region: CASSPGSSSYEQYF. In DNA form, the CDR3 reads TGTGCCAGCAGCCCAGGGTCCAGCTCCTACGAGCAGTACTTC. The rearrangement uses TRBV14 and TRBJ2-7; a possible D gene is TRBD1 (5 bases). Germline-derived CDR1 and CDR2 are SGHDN and FVKESK. The CDR3 is 14 amino acids. Trimming left V 4 bases short and J 0 bases short, with 10 bases between.

This clonotype has just a few counts. The rearrangement links TRBV20-1 to TRBJ2-3, with unresolved D. This CDR3 is built from 12 residues. Per the germline V gene, CDR1 is DFQATT and CDR2 is SNEGSKA (reference sequence). V was shortened by 3 bases and J by 3 bases, with 7 bases between the two germline ends. CDR3 in amino acids: CSASAVTDTQYF. The CDR3 region has the DNA TGCAGTGCTAGCGCCGTGACAGATACGCAGTATTTT.

This clonotype was found many times. The gene calls are TRBV20-1 and TRBJ2-7; 11 nucleotides line up with TRBD2. After removal of 3 bases from V and 3 bases from J, the junction contained 4 bases not matched to a gene. Germline V gene data show CDR1 as DFQATT and CDR2 as SNEGSKA (reference sequence). The CDR3 spans 14 residues. As DNA, the CDR3 is TGCAGTGCTAGCCTAGCGGGGGGCGTCTACGAGCAGTACTTC. Its translation is CSASLAGGVYEQYF.